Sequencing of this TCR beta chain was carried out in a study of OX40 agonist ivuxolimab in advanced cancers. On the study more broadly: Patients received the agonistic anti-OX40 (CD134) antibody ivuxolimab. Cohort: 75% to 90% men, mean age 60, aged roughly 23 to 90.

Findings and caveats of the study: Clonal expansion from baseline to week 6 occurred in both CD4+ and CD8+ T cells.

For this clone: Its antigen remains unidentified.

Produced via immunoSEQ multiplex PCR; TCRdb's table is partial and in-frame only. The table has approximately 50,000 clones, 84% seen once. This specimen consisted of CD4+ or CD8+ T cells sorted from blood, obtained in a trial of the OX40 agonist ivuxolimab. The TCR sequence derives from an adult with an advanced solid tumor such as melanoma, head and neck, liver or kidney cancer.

Here the CDR3 DNA reads TGTGCCAGCAGTCATGGGGCAGCACAGAACTATGGCTACACCTTC. It codes for CASSHGAAQNYGYTF. The chain combines TRBV5-5 with TRBJ1-2; perhaps TRBD1 as D (5 bases). Germline V gives CDR1 SGHKS, CDR2 YYEKEE (reference sequence). The CDR3 loop spans 15 amino acids. V was pared by 5 bases and J by 2 bases, with 16 bases between.